The 10 T cell receptor beta chains in this list originate from one sample, sequenced in a study of T cells after yellow fever vaccination. TCRdb re-called the 5' RACE reads with MiXCR, one entry per CDR3 protein. The table shows more than 45,000 distinct CDR3 sequences, with about 5.6% occurring only once. This material consisted of PBMCs, either bulk or a sorted T-cell subset (CD4+, CD8+, memory, or dextramer-sorted; not recorded which), taken on the day of the yellow fever booster vaccination. All receptors come from a man aged 18 to 35 who received the YFV17D yellow fever vaccine.

This clonotype was found many times. The V and J genes are TRBV12-3 or TRBV12-4 and TRBJ2-1; 13 bases line up with TRBD2. The CDR3 is 16 residues long. The ends lost 4 bases at V and 9 bases at J; junction bases unmatched: 9. The CDR3 protein is CASSSWTSGGAGEQFF. The CDR3 DNA is TGTGCCAGCAGTTCCTGGACTAGCGGGGGTGCTGGTGAGCAGTTCTTC.

V usage is TRBV7-9 and J usage is TRBJ1-1; the match to TRBD1 covers 8 bases. The V segment lost 5 bases and the J segment 0 bases; nucleotides outside the gene matches: 11. CDR1 and CDR2 from the germline V gene are SEHNR and FQNEAQ (reference sequence). The CDR3 covers 17 residues. CDR3 loop: CASSHPSDRGLNTEAFF. The CDR3 coding sequence is TGTGCCAGCAGCCATCCAAGCGACAGGGGACTGAACACTGAAGCTTTCTTT.

As concerns this clonotype: A much more abundant neighbour one base away suggests this may be a read error. The chain carries TRBV4-3 and TRBJ2-2; D possibly matches TRBD1 or TRBD2 (5 bases each). Per germline, CDR1 LGHNA and CDR2 YSLEER. This CDR3 spans 16 amino acids. DNA for the CDR3: TGCGCCAGCAGCCAAGATGGGTGGGGGAACACCGGGAAGCTGTTTTTT. It yields the protein CASSQDGWGNTGKLFF.

This clonotype was seen more than once but under ten times. The chain is built from TRBV7-9 and TRBJ2-5, with 10 bases that match TRBD1. In germline, CDR1 is SEHNR, CDR2 FQNEAQ (reference sequence). The CDR3 length is 15 residues. J lost 5 bases, V lost 6 bases, and 9 bases had no gene match. CDR3 loop: CASRPGTGVRETQYF. CDR3 sequence (DNA): TGTGCCAGCAGGCCTGGGACAGGGGTGAGGGAGACCCAGTACTTC.

This clonotype has a handful of counts. This chain connects TRBV2 to TRBJ1-3; D remains ambiguous. The germline gives CDR1 SNHLY, CDR2 FYNNEI. Trimming pared 0 bases from V and 0 bases from J, leaving 9 bases between. This CDR3 spans 16 amino acids. CDR3 region: CASSEARVLSGNTIYF. CDR3 bases: TGTGCCAGCAGTGAAGCTCGGGTCCTCTCTGGAAACACCATATATTTT.

The chain joins TRBV6-4 to TRBJ2-1; 10 bases are a match to TRBD1. The length of the CDR3 is 16 residues. V lost 4 bases, J lost 0 bases, and 3 bases stayed unmatched. Germline assignment: CDR1 MRHNA and CDR2 SNTAGT. The CDR3 sequence: CASSGDRGLSYNEQFF. The CDR3 nucleotides are TGTGCCAGCAGTGGGGACAGGGGACTCTCCTACAATGAGCAGTTCTTC.

This clonotype came up many times. The chain joins TRBV9 to TRBJ2-3; D unclear. The germline CDR1 and CDR2 sequences are SGDLS and YYNGEE. CDR3 length: 14 amino acids. V was trimmed by 0 bases and J by 5 bases, leaving 10 bases between them. CDR3 DNA sequence: TGTGCCAGCAGCGTAGGAAGGCTCGGAGATACGCAGTATTTT. Its translation is CASSVGRLGDTQYF.

The V gene is TRBV7-2, the J gene TRBJ2-1, with D possibly TRBD2 on 7 matching bases. Germline CDR1 is SGHTA and CDR2 is FQGNSA. The CDR3 sequence is 15 residues long. The germline V and J ends were trimmed by 5 bases and 7 bases, with 18 bases remaining between them. CDR3 sequence: CASSPWGGALNEQFF. CDR3 sequence (DNA): TGTGCCAGCAGCCCCTGGGGGGGGGCCTTAAATGAGCAGTTCTTC.

This clonotype appeared a few times. The chain recombines TRBV6-6 with TRBJ2-7; 7 positions match TRBD1. The CDR3 has 13 residues. In germline, CDR1 is MNHNY, CDR2 SVGAGI (reference sequence). V was pared by 4 bases and J by 5 bases, with 5 bases of the junction left unmatched. CDR3 bases: TGTGCCAGCAGTTCCGGACAGGTAGACGAGCAGTACGTC. Translating gives CASSSGQVDEQYV.

This clonotype has a handful of counts. The chain recombines TRBV6-2 or TRBV6-3 with TRBJ1-1; the D gene is possibly TRBD1 (5 bases). From germline, CDR1 is MNHEY and CDR2 SVGEGT. Trimming cost V 4 bases and J 0 bases, with 9 bases left between them. The CDR3 extends over 14 amino acids. DNA of the CDR3: TGTGCCAGCAGTTTCGGGACCTTGAACACTGAAGCTTTCTTT. Amino acid sequence: CASSFGTLNTEAFF.